Each of the 3 T cell receptor beta chains below was sequenced from the same sample in a study of cytomegalovirus exposure and HLA in healthy donors (dated by TCRdb to 2015 to 2018). The library was made by the immunoSEQ multiplex PCR assay. For the multiplex PCR, a mixture combining 60 forward primers for TCR Vbeta segments and 13 reverse primers for TCR Jbeta segments was used. The clones in this table, taken by TCRdb from immuneACCESS, are in-frame only. Not every clone is retained; where verified, under half of the shortfall comes from an unresolved V gene, and the cause of the rest is unknown. In all, the sample holds 200,000 or so clones, and approximately 84% of those were seen once. About 0.25% of the sample belongs to the ten largest clones. Sequencing was carried out using PBMCs. The receptor set was obtained from a boy between 10 and 17 years old in good health and CMV-seronegative.

The chain employs TRBV5-1 and TRBJ2-7; D possibly corresponds to TRBD1 (5 bases). The V end lost 4 bases, the J end lost 3 bases, and 14 bases lay between the germline ends. CDR1 SGHRS and CDR2 YFSETQ come from the germline V gene. The CDR3 spans 14 residues. CDR3 loop: CASSPYRGSYEQYF. CDR3 DNA sequence: TGCGCCAGCAGCCCTTATAGGGGTAGCTACGAGCAGTACTTC.

The chain has TRBV9 and TRBJ2-1; 9 bases map to TRBD2. Germline CDR1 is SGDLS and CDR2 is YYNGEE. The CDR3 totals 15 residues. V lost 4 bases to trimming and J lost 0 bases; unmatched junction nucleotides: 2. The CDR3 sequence: CASSPSGTSYNEQFF. The CDR3 region has the DNA TGTGCCAGCAGCCCTAGCGGGACCTCCTACAATGAGCAGTTCTTC.

The chain uses TRBV25-1 and TRBJ2-2; 9 nucleotides agree with TRBD1. This CDR3 region has 17 residues. The J segment lost 4 bases and the V segment lost 3 bases, leaving 9 bases of the junction unmatched. CDR1 is MGHDK and CDR2 is SYGVNS in the germline V gene. This CDR3 reads CASSEPGQGWLTGELFF. The CDR3 nucleotides read TGTGCCAGCAGTGAGCCGGGACAGGGTTGGCTCACCGGGGAGCTGTTTTTT. The whole variable domain, remainder taken from reference TRBV25-1 and TRBJ2-2, is EADIYQTPRYLVIGTGKKITLECSQTMGHDKMYWYQQDPGMELHLIHYSYGVNSTEKGDLSSESTVSRIRTEHFPLTLESARPSHTSQYLCASSEPGQGWLTGELFFGEGSRLTVL.